Following are 8 T cell receptor beta chains from one sample sequenced in a study of blood T cells in healthy people across ages. A second PCR of about 7 to 12 cycles used a sample-barcoded 5' primer and a J-beta primer mix. TCRdb re-derived calls from the 5' RACE reads in MiXCR, one entry per CDR3 protein. The repertoire has approximately 800,000 distinct CDR3 sequences, 20% to 30% of them found once; the top ten carry around 3%. These data were also filed under a second study, of T cells of mothers and their children.

The specimen was blood. Source of these receptors: a boy younger than 18 in good health.

The chain uses TRBV15 and TRBJ1-2, with 8 bases aligning to TRBD1. V was pared by 4 bases and J by 8 bases, with 18 bases of the junction left unmatched. Germline V CDR1 and CDR2: LNHNV, YYDKDF (reference sequence). This CDR3 has 17 amino acids. CDR3 DNA: TGTGCCACCAGCAACCGGGTCAGGGGGCCCCATTGGAGAGGCTACACCTTC. Amino acid sequence: CATSNRVRGPHWRGYTF. The complete variable domain, with remaining parts taken from reference TRBV15 and TRBJ1-2, reads DAMVIQNPRYQVTQFGKPVTLSCSQTLNHNVMYWYQQKSSQAPKLLFHYYDKDFNNEADTPDNFQSRRPNTSFCFLDIRSPGLGDTAMYLCATSNRVRGPHWRGYTFGSGTRLTVV.

This clonotype occurred many times. J is TRBJ2-5 and V is TRBV2; D is uncertain. V lost 7 bases, J lost 1 base, and 7 bases lay in between. CDR1 and CDR2 (germline): SNHLY, FYNNEI. The CDR3 spans 12 residues. CDR3 region: CASMDGQETQYF. The CDR3 DNA reads TGTGCCAGCATGGACGGCCAAGAGACCCAGTACTTC. Combining the CDR3 with reference TRBV2 and TRBJ2-5 gives the whole variable domain EPEVTQTPSHQVTQMGQEVILRCVPISNHLYFYWYRQILGQKVEFLVSFYNNEISEKSEIFDDQFSVERPDGSNFTLKIRSTKLEDSAMYFCASMDGQETQYFGPGTRLLVL.

For the CDR3, the DNA is TGTGCCAGCAGCCAAGATAGGGGTCGGCAGGCCTCTGGAAACACCATATATTTT. Translated: CASSQDRGRQASGNTIYF. The J gene is TRBJ1-3, the V gene TRBV4-2, with a weak D call TRBD1 (5 bases). V was shortened by 0 bases and J by 0 bases, with 15 bases between the two germline ends. Looked up from germline, CDR1 is LGHNA and CDR2 is YNFKEQ. CDR3 length equals 18 residues.

The genes are TRBV2 and TRBJ2-5, with D tentatively TRBD1 (6 bases). The end of the DNA aligns better with TRBJ2-1, so the J call may be wrong. Looked up from germline, CDR1 is SNHLY and CDR2 is FYNNEI. The CDR3 sequence is 15 residues long. The CDR3 reads CASTSRGRGTNEQFF. In DNA, the CDR3 is TGTGCCAGCACTTCAAGGGGCAGGGGAACTAATGAGCAGTTCTTC.

This chain joins TRBV19 and TRBJ2-5, with 7 bases that match TRBD2. The J call may be wrong; the DNA end is better matched by TRBJ2-7. The CDR3 runs 14 residues. From germline, CDR1 is LNHDA and CDR2 SQIVND (reference sequence). In DNA, the CDR3 is TGTGCCACCAGCCTAGCGGTAAGCTCCTACGAGCAGTACTTC. Its translation: CATSLAVSSYEQYF.

This clonotype was counted between two and nine times. A junction boundary mismatches the germline segment, possibly from a read error. CDR3 in amino acids: CACSTGQVDSPLHF. The CDR3 nucleotides are TGTGCCTGCAGCACGGGACAGGTGGATTCACCCCTCCACTTT. This chain connects TRBV27 to TRBJ1-6; 8 bases match TRBD1. Looked up from germline, CDR1 is MNHEY and CDR2 is SMNVEV (reference sequence). This CDR3 comprises 14 residues.

This clonotype was picked up many times. At one end, the junction sequence differs from germline, possibly due to a read error. The chain has TRBV5-1 and TRBJ2-5; D may be TRBD1 (6 bases). The germline gives CDR1 SGHRS, CDR2 YFSETQ. This CDR3 has 14 residues. In DNA, the CDR3 is TGTGCCAGCAGCTTGGGGACATTCCAAGAGACCCAGTACTTC. Translated: CASSLGTFQETQYF. Combining the CDR3 with reference TRBV5-1 and TRBJ2-5 gives the whole variable domain KAGVTQTPRYLIKTRGQQVTLSCSPISGHRSVSWYQQTPGQGLQFLFEYFSETQRNKGNFPGRFSGRQFSNSRSEMNVSTLELGDSALYLCASSLGTFQETQYFGPGTRLLVL.

This clonotype turned up a few times. J is TRBJ2-5 and V is TRBV20-1; no firm D call. Per germline, CDR1 DFQATT and CDR2 SNEGSKA (reference sequence). V was pared by 4 bases and J by 1 base, with 7 bases between. The CDR3 has 12 amino acids. In DNA form, the CDR3 reads TGCAGTGCTAAGAGTTTCCAAGAGACCCAGTACTTC. The encoded protein is CSAKSFQETQYF.